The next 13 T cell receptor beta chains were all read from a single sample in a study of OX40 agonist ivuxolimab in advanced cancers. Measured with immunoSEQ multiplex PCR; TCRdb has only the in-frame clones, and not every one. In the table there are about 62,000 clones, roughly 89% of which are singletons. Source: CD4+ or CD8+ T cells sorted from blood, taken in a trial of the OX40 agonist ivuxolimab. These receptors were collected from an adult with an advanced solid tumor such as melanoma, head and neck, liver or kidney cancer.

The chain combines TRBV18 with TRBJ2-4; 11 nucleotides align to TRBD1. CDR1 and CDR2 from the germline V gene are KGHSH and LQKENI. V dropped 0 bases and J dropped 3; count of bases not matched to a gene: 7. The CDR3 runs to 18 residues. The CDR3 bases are TGTGCCAGCTCACCACCGCCCTTGGGACAGGGGGACAAAAACATTCAGTACTTC. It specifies CASSPPPLGQGDKNIQYF.

The CDR3: CASSLAGGPRETQYF. CDR3 sequence (DNA): TGTGCCAGCAGCTTGGCTGGGGGTCCGCGAGAGACCCAGTACTTC. This rearrangement joins TRBV5-4 to TRBJ2-5; D is tentatively TRBD1 or TRBD2 (5 bases each). Germline CDR1 and CDR2: SGHNT and YYREEE (reference sequence). The CDR3 has 15 residues. V lost 0 bases to trimming and J lost 4 bases, with 13 bases between them.

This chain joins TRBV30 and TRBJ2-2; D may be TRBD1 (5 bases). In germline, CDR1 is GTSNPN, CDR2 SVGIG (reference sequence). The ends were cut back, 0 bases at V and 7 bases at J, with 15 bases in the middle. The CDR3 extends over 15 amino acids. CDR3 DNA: TGTGCCTGGAGTGTCGGCAGGGTGGTTAGCGGGGAGCTGTTTTTT. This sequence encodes CAWSVGRVVSGELFF. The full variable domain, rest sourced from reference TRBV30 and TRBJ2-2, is SQTIHQWPATLVQPVGSPLSLECTVEGTSNPNLYWYRQAAGRGLQLLFYSVGIGQISSEVPQNLSASRPQDRQFILSSKKLLLSDSGFYLCAWSVGRVVSGELFFGEGSRLTVL.

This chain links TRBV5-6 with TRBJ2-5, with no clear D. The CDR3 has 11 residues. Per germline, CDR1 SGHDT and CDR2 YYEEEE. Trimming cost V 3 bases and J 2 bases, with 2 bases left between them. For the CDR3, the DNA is TGTGCCAGCAGCTCTCAAGAGACCCAGTACTTC. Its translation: CASSSQETQYF. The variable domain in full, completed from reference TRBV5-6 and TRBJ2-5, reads DAGVTQSPTHLIKTRGQQVTLRCSPKSGHDTVSWYQQALGQGPQFIFQYYEEEERQRGNFPDRFSGHQFPNYSSELNVNALLLGDSALYLCASSSQETQYFGPGTRLLVL.

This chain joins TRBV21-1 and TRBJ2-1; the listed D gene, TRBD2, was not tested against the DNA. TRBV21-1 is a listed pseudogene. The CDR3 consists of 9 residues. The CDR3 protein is CASKREQFF. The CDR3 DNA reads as TGTGCCAGCAAGAGGGAACAGTTCTTC.

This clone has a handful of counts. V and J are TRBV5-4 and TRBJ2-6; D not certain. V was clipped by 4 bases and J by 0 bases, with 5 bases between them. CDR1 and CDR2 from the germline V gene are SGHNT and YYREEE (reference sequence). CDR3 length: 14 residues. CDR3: CASSRDSGANVLTF. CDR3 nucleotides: TGTGCCAGCAGCAGGGACTCTGGGGCCAACGTCCTGACTTTC.

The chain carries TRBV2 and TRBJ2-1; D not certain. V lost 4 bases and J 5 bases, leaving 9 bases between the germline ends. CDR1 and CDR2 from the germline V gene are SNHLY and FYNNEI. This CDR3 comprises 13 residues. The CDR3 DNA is TGTGCCAGCAGTGGGCAGGTTGACAATGAGCAGTTCTTC. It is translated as CASSGQVDNEQFF. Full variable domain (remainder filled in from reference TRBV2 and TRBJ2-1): EPEVTQTPSHQVTQMGQEVILRCVPISNHLYFYWYRQILGQKVEFLVSFYNNEISEKSEIFDDQFSVERPDGSNFTLKIRSTKLEDSAMYFCASSGQVDNEQFFGPGTRLTVL.

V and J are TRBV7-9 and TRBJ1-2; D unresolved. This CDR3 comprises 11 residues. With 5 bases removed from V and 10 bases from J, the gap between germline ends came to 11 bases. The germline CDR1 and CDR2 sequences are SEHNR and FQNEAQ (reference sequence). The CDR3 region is CASSPAVIYTF. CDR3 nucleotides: TGTGCCAGCAGCCCCGCAGTCATCTACACCTTC.

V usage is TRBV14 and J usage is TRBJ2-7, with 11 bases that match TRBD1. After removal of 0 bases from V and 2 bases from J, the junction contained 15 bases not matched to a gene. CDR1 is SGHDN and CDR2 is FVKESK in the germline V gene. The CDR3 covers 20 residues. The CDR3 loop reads CASSQDRDRGSSWPAYEQYF. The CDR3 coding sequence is TGTGCCAGCAGCCAAGACCGGGACAGGGGGTCGAGTTGGCCCGCCTACGAGCAGTACTTC.

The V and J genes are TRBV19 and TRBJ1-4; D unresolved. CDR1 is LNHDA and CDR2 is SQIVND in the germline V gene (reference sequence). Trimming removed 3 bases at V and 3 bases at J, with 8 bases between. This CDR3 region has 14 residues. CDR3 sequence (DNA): TGTGCCAGTAGTATCGGGATTTCTAATGAAAAACTGTTTTTT. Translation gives CASSIGISNEKLFF. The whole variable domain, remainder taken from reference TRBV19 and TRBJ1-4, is DGGITQSPKYLFRKEGQNVTLSCEQNLNHDAMYWYRQDPGQGLRLIYYSQIVNDFQKGDIAEGYSVSREKKESFPLTVTSAQKNPTAFYLCASSIGISNEKLFFGSGTQLSVL.

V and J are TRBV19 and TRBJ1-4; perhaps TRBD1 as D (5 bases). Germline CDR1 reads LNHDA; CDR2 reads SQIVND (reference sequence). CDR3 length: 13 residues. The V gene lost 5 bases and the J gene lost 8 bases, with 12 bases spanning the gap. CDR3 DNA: TGTGCCAGTAGTGTGCGGAGGGGAGAAAAACTGTTTTTT. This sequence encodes CASSVRRGEKLFF.

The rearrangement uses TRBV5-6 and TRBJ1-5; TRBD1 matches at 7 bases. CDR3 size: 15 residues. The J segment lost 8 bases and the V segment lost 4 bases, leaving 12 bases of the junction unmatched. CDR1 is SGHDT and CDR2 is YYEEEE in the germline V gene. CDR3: CASSPWDSRSKPQHF. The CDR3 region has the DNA TGTGCCAGCAGCCCATGGGACAGCCGGTCCAAGCCCCAGCATTTT.

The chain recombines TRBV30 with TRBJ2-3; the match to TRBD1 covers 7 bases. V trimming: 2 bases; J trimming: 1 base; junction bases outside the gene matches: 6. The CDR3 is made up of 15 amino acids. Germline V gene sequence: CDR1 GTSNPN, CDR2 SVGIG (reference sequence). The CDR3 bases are TGTGCCTGGAGTAGACAGGGAACGGGCACAGATACGCAGTATTTT. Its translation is CAWSRQGTGTDTQYF.